The 20 T cell receptor beta chains reported below all come from one sample, sequenced in a study of cytomegalovirus exposure and HLA in healthy donors. Measured with immunoSEQ multiplex PCR; TCRdb has only the in-frame clones, and not every one. The sample records 90,000 to 110,000 clones, about nine tenths being singletons. Input material: PBMCs. The receptor set was obtained from a woman under 30 in good health and CMV-seronegative.

J is TRBJ2-1 and V is TRBV2; a possible D gene is TRBD1 (6 bases). The CDR3 is 15 residues long. The germline V gene has CDR1 SNHLY and CDR2 FYNNEI. V gave up 3 bases and J gave up 0 bases, with 9 bases separating them. CDR3 sequence: CASSDWDNSYNEQFF. CDR3 nucleotides: TGTGCCAGCAGTGATTGGGACAACTCCTACAATGAGCAGTTCTTC.

This clone was picked up one time. The V call is TRBV6-1, the J call TRBJ1-6; possibly TRBD1 for D (5 bases). This CDR3 region has 16 residues. Per germline, CDR1 MNHNS and CDR2 SASEGT. V lost 2 bases and J lost 6, with 14 bases in between. CDR3 residues: CASSEHGAFSNSPLHF. The DNA of the CDR3 is TGTGCCAGCAGTGAACATGGGGCATTCAGTAATTCACCCCTCCACTTT.

This chain uses TRBV7-2 with TRBJ2-5; possibly TRBD2 for D (5 bases). Trimming shortened V by 0 bases and J by 5 bases, and 19 bases separated the two germline ends. The CDR3 loop spans 17 amino acids. Looked up from germline, CDR1 is SGHTA and CDR2 is FQGNSA. The CDR3 DNA reads as TGTGCCAGCAGCTTAGCTTCCCAGAGGGTGAGGAAGGAGACCCAGTACTTC. Protein product: CASSLASQRVRKETQYF. The full variable domain, in which reference TRBV7-2 and TRBJ2-5 provide the parts outside the CDR3, is GAGVSQSPSNKVTEKGKDVELRCDPISGHTALYWYRQSLGQGLEFLIYFQGNSAPDKSGLPSDRFSAERTGGSVSTLTIQRTQQEDSAVYLCASSLASQRVRKETQYFGPGTRLLVL.

V gene TRBV6-5 combines with J gene TRBJ2-1; the match to TRBD1 covers 10 bases. This CDR3 has 15 residues. Germline assignment: CDR1 MNHEY and CDR2 SVGAGI. V shed 0 bases, J shed 8 bases, and the junction held 4 bases outside the gene matches. The CDR3 bases are TGTGCCAGCAGTTACTCGAGGGACAGGGGAGATGAGCAGTTCTTC. It is translated as CASSYSRDRGDEQFF.

Note on this clone: Within the sample, other DNA sequences also encode this same CDR3. The V call is TRBV30, the J call TRBJ1-1, with a weak D call TRBD1 (5 bases). Trimming shortened V by 2 bases and J by 0 bases, and 7 bases separated the two germline ends. The CDR3 covers 13 residues. Germline V gene sequence: CDR1 GTSNPN, CDR2 SVGIG (reference sequence). Here the CDR3 reads CAWSRGMNTEAFF. CDR3 DNA sequence: TGTGCCTGGAGTAGGGGAATGAACACTGAAGCTTTCTTT.

The V call is TRBV15, the J call TRBJ2-1; 10 nucleotides match TRBD1. The trim removed 9 bases at V and 6 bases at J, leaving 8 bases unmatched. The CDR3 covers 14 residues. Germline loops: CDR1 LNHNV, CDR2 YYDKDF (reference sequence). The CDR3 loop is CATALDRGINEQFF. CDR3 nucleotide sequence: TGTGCCACTGCCCTGGACAGGGGGATCAATGAGCAGTTCTTC.

This clone was picked up one time. The chain links TRBV27 to TRBJ2-7; D gene ambiguous. Per the germline V gene, CDR1 is MNHEY and CDR2 is SMNVEV (reference sequence). The CDR3 has 15 residues. V lost 7 bases, J lost 2 bases, and 18 bases lay in between. CDR3 in amino acids: CASTPVGFTPYEQYF. The CDR3 DNA is TGTGCCAGCACCCCCGTCGGTTTCACCCCCTACGAGCAGTACTTC.

J is TRBJ1-2 and V is TRBV4-1; D may be TRBD1 (6 bases). The germline gives CDR1 MGHRA, CDR2 YSYEKL. The germline V and J ends were trimmed by 0 bases and 2 bases, with 16 bases remaining between them. The CDR3 runs to 17 residues. CDR3 DNA sequence: TGCGCCAGCAGCCAAGATGTAAGAGATACAGGGAACTATGGCTACACCTTC. Translating it yields CASSQDVRDTGNYGYTF.

V is TRBV28 and J is TRBJ1-2, with 8 bases that match TRBD1. The CDR3 runs to 12 residues. V shed 2 bases and J 10 bases; nucleotides not matched to a gene: 3. Germline CDR1 is MDHEN and CDR2 is SYDVKM. The CDR3 reads CASSLGTGLYTF. The CDR3 DNA reads as TGTGCCAGCAGTTTAGGGACAGGCCTCTACACCTTC.

The chain employs TRBV4-3 and TRBJ2-7; D gene unclear. The germline V gene encodes CDR1 LGHNA and CDR2 YSLEER. The V end lost 0 bases, the J end lost 2 bases, and 11 bases lay between the germline ends. This CDR3 spans 15 amino acids. CDR3 in amino acids: CASSQEANYPYEQYF. CDR3 coding DNA: TGCGCCAGCAGCCAAGAGGCTAACTACCCCTACGAGCAGTACTTC.

On this clone itself: Distinct nucleotide sequences in the sample also encode this CDR3. CDR3 sequence reads: CASSLDSSYEQYF. DNA for the CDR3: TGTGCCAGCAGCCTCGACAGTTCGTACGAGCAGTACTTC. The chain is built from TRBV7-6 and TRBJ2-7, with D possibly matching TRBD1 (5 bases). Germline loops: CDR1 SGHVS, CDR2 FNYEAQ. V lost 5 bases and J 4 bases, leaving 12 bases between the germline ends. The CDR3 consists of 13 residues.

This clone was recorded once. CDR3 DNA: TGTGCCAGCAGTCGACAGGTGCCCACAGATACGCAGTATTTT. As protein: CASSRQVPTDTQYF. The chain uses TRBV2 and TRBJ2-3, with D possibly matching TRBD1 (6 bases). V lost 5 bases, J lost 2 bases, and 11 bases lay in between. CDR3 length: 14 amino acids. Germline V lookup: CDR1 SNHLY, CDR2 FYNNEI.

The chain is built from TRBV7-2 and TRBJ2-7, with no clear D. Looked up from germline, CDR1 is SGHTA and CDR2 is FQGNSA. Trimming removed 2 bases from V and 2 bases from J, with 10 bases in between. This CDR3 comprises 14 residues. CDR3 bases: TGTGCCAGCAGCTTAATCTCTCGGGCCTACGAGCAGTACTTC. This translates into CASSLISRAYEQYF.

The J gene is TRBJ2-1, the V gene TRBV5-1; 10 bases line up with TRBD1. The CDR3 has 15 residues. After removal of 4 bases from V and 2 bases from J, the junction contained 3 bases not matched to a gene. Per germline, CDR1 SGHRS and CDR2 YFSETQ. The CDR3 spells CASSPGTGAYNEQFF. The CDR3 DNA follows: TGCGCCAGCAGCCCGGGGACAGGGGCCTACAATGAGCAGTTCTTC.

This chain joins TRBV29-1 and TRBJ2-2; 10 nucleotides align to TRBD1. Per germline, CDR1 SQVTM and CDR2 ANQGSEA. V dropped 7 bases and J dropped 3; count of bases not matched to a gene: 5. The CDR3 has 14 amino acids. The CDR3 reads CSGGQGPDTGELFF. The CDR3 bases are TGCAGCGGGGGACAGGGGCCGGACACCGGGGAGCTGTTTTTT.

The rearrangement joins TRBV25-1 to TRBJ2-2, with unresolved D. The V end was cut by 6 bases, the J end by 0 bases, with 8 bases between. This CDR3 spans 14 amino acids. CDR1 and CDR2 from the germline V gene are MGHDK and SYGVNS. Here the CDR3 DNA reads TGTGCCAGCAGCATCTCTACGAACACCGGGGAGCTGTTTTTT. Its protein product is CASSISTNTGELFF.

The chain joins TRBV14 to TRBJ2-7, with 10 bases fitting TRBD1. V lost 2 bases and J lost 0; bases outside the gene matches: 7. The V gene's germline CDR1 is SGHDN and CDR2 FVKESK. This CDR3 spans 17 amino acids. In DNA, the CDR3 is TGTGCCAGCAGCCAAACGACAGGGGGCTTTTACTCCTACGAGCAGTACTTC. Translated, it gives CASSQTTGGFYSYEQYF.

For this clone: The sample carries other DNA sequences with the same CDR3. Here the CDR3 DNA reads TGTGCCAGCAGCGTAGGGCAGGGGGGGAACACTGAAGCTTTCTTT. Translating it yields CASSVGQGGNTEAFF. The chain combines TRBV9 with TRBJ1-1; 7 bases are a match to TRBD1. CDR3 length: 15 residues. Germline CDR1 is SGDLS and CDR2 is YYNGEE. The trim removed 0 bases at V and 1 base at J, leaving 3 bases unmatched.

This clone was found once. The chain carries TRBV19 and TRBJ1-2; D unresolved. This CDR3 contains 13 residues. Trimming shortened V by 7 bases and J by 2 bases, and 11 bases separated the two germline ends. CDR1 and CDR2 (germline): LNHDA, SQIVND (reference sequence). For the CDR3, the DNA is TGTGCCAGTACGGAACAGCTGAACTATGGCTACACCTTC. It codes for CASTEQLNYGYTF. Filled out from reference TRBV19 and TRBJ1-2, the complete variable domain reads DGGITQSPKYLFRKEGQNVTLSCEQNLNHDAMYWYRQDPGQGLRLIYYSQIVNDFQKGDIAEGYSVSREKKESFPLTVTSAQKNPTAFYLCASTEQLNYGYTFGSGTRLTVV.

J is TRBJ1-2 and V is TRBV27; 7 nucleotides agree with TRBD1. The CDR3 length is 14 residues. Germline trimming cut 4 bases from V and 4 bases from J; bases unmatched to any gene: 6. Germline assignment: CDR1 MNHEY and CDR2 SMNVEV (reference sequence). In nucleotides, the CDR3 is TGTGCCAGCAGTTACAGGGGAAACCCCTATGGCTACACCTTC. The encoded protein is CASSYRGNPYGYTF.